This entry features one TCR beta chain sequence. Its antigen is undetermined. An end of the junction differs from the germline gene, which may be a read error. This beta chain is a stray read from a library made for alpha chains; its abundance is not meaningful. This entry is derived from a study of spatial heterogeneity in lung cancer. For the study at large: Tumor-region counts of TCR transcripts tracked strongly with a T cell module score from matched bulk RNA-seq. Findings of the study overall: Tumor T cell coverage was estimated at around 7.4% for alpha and roughly 13% for beta chains. Tumor mutation counts were tracked by expanded intratumoral alpha and beta TCR counts.

TCRdb reanalysed the 5' RACE reads using MiXCR and keeps one entry per CDR3 protein. The sample holds roughly 16,000 distinct CDR3 sequences, under 8% seen once. Time point: sample taken at primary tumor resection. A total of approximately 75 untreated early-stage non-small cell lung cancer patients served as donors. CDR1 and CDR2 (germline): SGHAT, FQNNGV. CDR3 length: 14 residues. This clonotype was obtained from a male donor with early-stage non-small cell lung cancer. The gene calls are TRBV11-2 and TRBJ2-7; 9 bases fit TRBD1. The sequenced sample was lung tumor tissue, obtained at surgery. In DNA, the CDR3 is TGTGCCAGCAGCAACCGGGACAGGGATATGTCATGGGACTTC. This sequence encodes CASSNRDRDMSWDF. The variable domain in full, with the rest retrieved from reference TRBV11-2 and TRBJ2-7, is EAGVAQSPRYKIIEKRQSVAFWCNPISGHATLYWYQQILGQGPKLLIQFQNNGVVDDSQLPKDRFSAERLKGVDSTLKIQPAKLEDSAVYLCASSNRDRDMSWDFGPGTRLTVT.